Listed below are T cell receptor beta chains from one sample, sequenced in a study of beta chain features in type 1 diabetes. The repertoire was sequenced with immunoSEQ multiplex PCR; TCRdb's copy has only in-frame clones and lacks some. The repertoire holds approximately 120,000 clones, with roughly 40% as singletons. The material sequenced was stem cell memory CD4+ T cells from blood. These receptors came from a woman in her late teens or twenties in good health. The CDR3 runs from the conserved cysteine through the conserved F or W. A D gene is named only where the DNA matches it firmly. A clone size is listed for some rows: how often the clone was seen (once, few, many), or a class if it is expanded.

clone_size j_call v_call d_call cdr3_nt cdr3_aa
NA TRBJ1-2 TRBV7-2 TRBD1 TGTGCCAGCCAAACGACAGGGGAAGTCGGCTACACCTTC CASQTTGEVGYTF
few TRBJ2-7 TRBV30 TRBD2 TGTGCCTCCTCAAGCGGGGCCGGGTACGAGCAGTACTTC CASSSGAGYEQYF
NA TRBJ2-4 TRBV6-1 NA TGTGCCAGCAGCTCCGGACAGCCCAAAAACATTCAGTACTTC CASSSGQPKNIQYF
NA TRBJ1-4 TRBV7-9 TRBD1 TGTGCCAGCAGCCCCCGGGACAGGGGGATGCAAGAAAAACTGTTTTTT CASSPRDRGMQEKLFF
few TRBJ1-5 TRBV19 NA TGTGCCAGTAGTGGGGGACTTCTTCTGCCCCAGCATTTT CASSGGLLLPQHF
once TRBJ1-2 TRBV5-1 NA TGCGCCAGCAGCTTGGACACCTATGGCTACACCTTC CASSLDTYGYTF
NA TRBJ2-1 TRBV29-1 TRBD2 TGCAGCGTTAAAACCGGGACTAAAACCTACAATGAGCAGTTCTTC CSVKTGTKTYNEQFF
NA TRBJ2-1 TRBV7-2 TRBD2 TGTGCCACCCGAGGTGCGGGAGGCCGCTACAATGAGCAGTTCTTC CATRGAGGRYNEQFF
NA TRBJ1-5 TRBV19 TRBD1 TGTGCCACCTCCGGGACAGGAAATCAGCCCCAGCATTTT CATSGTGNQPQHF
few TRBJ2-7 TRBV7-2 TRBD2 TGTGCCAGCAGCTGGGGCGGGACTAGCGGGAGCTCCTACGAGCAGTACTTC CASSWGGTSGSSYEQYF
NA TRBJ2-1 TRBV7-3 NA TGTGCCAGCAGTTCGTCAGGAGGGACGAGCTCCTACAATGAGCAGTTCTTC CASSSSGGTSSYNEQFF
NA TRBJ2-7 TRBV5-4 TRBD1 TGTGCCAGCAGCTTGGCGAACAGGGGGCCCAGTTACGACGAGCAGTACTTC CASSLANRGPSYDEQYF